This section outlines one TCR beta chain sequence together with its context. Its matching antigen is unknown. This sample stems from a study of cytomegalovirus exposure and HLA in healthy donors. Trimming stripped 2 bases from V and 7 bases from J, with 10 bases between. Germline CDR1 SGHDT, CDR2 YYEEEE. The CDR3 runs to 12 residues. Overall study findings and caveats: High specificity and sensitivity for cytomegalovirus status were reported for the classifier.

Profiled with immunoSEQ multiplex PCR; TCRdb holds only in-frame clones, not every one. The table shows under 200,000 clones, with over 85% occurring only once. The receptor was derived from a man between 18 and 29 years old in good health and CMV-seropositive. The sequenced material came from PBMCs. The chain combines TRBV5-6 with TRBJ2-7; no reliable D call. CDR3 residues: CASSFRVGEQYF. The CDR3 DNA sequence: TGTGCCAGCAGCTTTCGGGTTGGGGAGCAGTACTTC.